This T cell receptor beta chain derives from a study of identical twins. Trimming shortened V by 5 bases and J by 1 base, and 12 bases separated the two germline ends. This CDR3 region has 15 residues. This clonotype was counted a few times. Its antigen is unidentified. TCRdb independently ran MiXCR on the 5' RACE reads; one entry per CDR3 protein. The sample includes fewer than 500,000 distinct CDR3 sequences, 13% to 15% of them seen just once. Study outcomes and limitations: Abundant beta clonotypes from cord blood bore fewer insertions; memory repertoires lacked this pattern. Zero-insertion analyses might be partly confounded by invariant T cells like MAIT and iNKT.

A further study also used this sample, focusing on yellow fever vaccine responses in identical twins. From that second work: Convergence reportedly seemed to mark part of the twins' vaccine T cell response, with personalization marking the rest.

This sequence joins TRBV12-3 or TRBV12-4 and TRBJ2-4; D possibly corresponds to TRBD1 (6 bases). The specimen sequenced was CD4+ T cells sorted from blood. The sequence derives from a woman under 30 in good health. The CDR3 bases are TGTGCCAGCAGTAGAGGACAGAGGGCCAAAAACATTCAGTACTTC. Amino acid sequence: CASSRGQRAKNIQYF.